This T cell receptor beta chain stems from a study of radiotherapy plus CTLA-4 blockade in lung cancer. Across the whole study: Objective responses arose in around a sixth of patients, and approximately 30% experienced disease control.

The method was immunoSEQ multiplex PCR; TCRdb's version includes in-frame clones alone and lacks a portion of them. Of over 80,000 clones in the sample, under 90% were seen once. Study-level results: Interferon-beta and early blood T cell clone dynamics reportedly predicted response best. The study found tumor-derived TCR clones expanded in blood after radiotherapy plus ipilimumab.

This clone was detected once. The antigen remains undetermined. With V trimmed by 5 bases and J by 4 bases, 7 bases remained unmatched. Germline CDR1 and CDR2: LNHDA and SQIVND (reference sequence). The CDR3 has 15 residues. The sample was peripheral blood, taken from a patient treated with radiotherapy plus ipilimumab. The chain employs TRBV19 and TRBJ2-7; 11 bases line up with TRBD1. The sequence was obtained from a human donor with non-small cell lung cancer who had stable disease on radiotherapy plus ipilimumab. The CDR3 loop is CASSHGQGAFYEQYF. The CDR3 DNA reads as TGTGCCAGTAGTCACGGACAGGGGGCTTTTTACGAGCAGTACTTC.